A selection of T cell receptor beta chains follows, all from one sample in a study of CD8 T cells in Susac syndrome. TCRdb reanalysed the immunoSEQ multiplex PCR reads using MiXCR and keeps one entry per CDR3 protein. This table has about 140,000 distinct CDR3 sequences, 85% to 95% appearing once. Source material: CD4+ T cells from PBMCs. The receptors here all came from a human donor with Susac syndrome. Each CDR3 is given with its conserved first and last residue. A D gene is named only where the DNA matches it firmly. Size is omitted from some rows. Given values are once, few, many or a class for expanded clones.

TRBJ2-1	NA	TRBV20-1	15	NA	TGCAGTGCTAGAGGGAACCCCGCCTCGTACAATGAGCAGTTCTTC	CSARGNPASYNEQFF
TRBJ1-2	NA	TRBV29-1	15	TRBD1	TGCAGCGTTGCCCTAAGGGACAGGGGGTACTATGGCTACACCTTC	CSVALRDRGYYGYTF
TRBJ2-6	NA	TRBV25-1	16	NA	TGTGCCAGCAGTGAAGTTTATAGGCCTGGGGCCAACGTCCTGACTTTC	CASSEVYRPGANVLTF
TRBJ2-7	NA	TRBV15	13	NA	TGTGCCACCAGCAGTTACAGGGCCCGCGAGCAGTACTTC	CATSSYRAREQYF
TRBJ2-6	NA	TRBV5-1	16	NA	TGCGCCAGCAGCTTGATTGTAGGGTCTGGGGCCAACGTCCTGACTTTC	CASSLIVGSGANVLTF
TRBJ2-7	NA	TRBV9	14	NA	TGTGCCAGCAGCGTAGTAGGCAACTCCTACGAGCAGTACTTC	CASSVVGNSYEQYF
TRBJ1-1	NA	TRBV5-1	15	TRBD1	TGCGCCAGCAGCTTGGGAGGACAGGGTACCACTGAAGCTTTCTTT	CASSLGGQGTTEAFF
TRBJ1-4	NA	TRBV2	18	NA	TGTGCCAGCAGTGAGATCACAGGGCTCGCCGCAACTAATGAAAAACTGTTTTTT	CASSEITGLAATNEKLFF
TRBJ2-2	NA	TRBV3-1	17	NA	TGTGCCAGCAGCCATACAAGGACACGACCGAACACCGGGGAGCTGTTTTTT	CASSHTRTRPNTGELFF
TRBJ2-3	NA	TRBV20-1	14	TRBD2	TGCAGTGCTAGAGACGGGAGGGGCGGAGATACGCAGTATTTT	CSARDGRGGDTQYF
TRBJ2-7	NA	TRBV4-1	14	TRBD1	TGCGCCAGCAGCCGCCGGGACAGGGGTTACGAGCAGTACTTC	CASSRRDRGYEQYF
TRBJ2-5	NA	TRBV4-1	14	NA	TGCGCCAGCAGCCGGGGGGCCCTCCAAGAGACCCAGTACTTC	CASSRGALQETQYF
TRBJ2-1	NA	TRBV15	16	TRBD1	TGTGCCACCAGCAGGGGTGACAGGGGGCCCTACAATGAGCAGTTCTTC	CATSRGDRGPYNEQFF
TRBJ2-2	NA	TRBV11-1	14	NA	TGTGCCAGCCAAATACAGGCCACCACCGGGGAGCTGTTTTTT	CASQIQATTGELFF
TRBJ2-5	NA	TRBV2	14	NA	TGTGCCAGCCGCCGGACAGTTCTCCAAGAGACCCAGTACTTC	CASRRTVLQETQYF
TRBJ2-5	NA	TRBV29-1	13	NA	TGCAGCGTTGATGCGGTATTGGGAGAGACCCAGTACTTC	CSVDAVLGETQYF
TRBJ2-2	NA	TRBV6-1	15	NA	TGTGCCAGCAGTGAAACCCAGGCTGGGGCCGGGGAGCTGTTTTTT	CASSETQAGAGELFF
TRBJ2-3	NA	TRBV3-1	17	TRBD2	TGTGCCAGCAGCCAAGGCGTACTAGCGGGAAGCACAGATACGCAGTATTTT	CASSQGVLAGSTDTQYF
TRBJ2-1	NA	TRBV25-1	15	NA	TGTGCCAGCAGTGGCGGGACAGAGGCTTACAATGAGCAGTTCTTC	CASSGGTEAYNEQFF
TRBJ2-6	NA	TRBV21-1	19	NA	TGTGCCAGCAGCAAGACAGGGTACCCTCCCTACTCTGGGGCCAACGTCCTGACTTTC	CASSKTGYPPYSGANVLTF
TRBJ2-5	NA	TRBV15	15	TRBD1	TGTGCCTCTCAAAACCCGACAGGGCACCAAGAGACCCAGTACTTC	CASQNPTGHQETQYF
TRBJ2-7	NA	TRBV6-2/TRBV6-3	16	TRBD2	TGTGCCAGCAGTCCGTTCGGGACTAGCGGGAGAGGCGAGCAGTACTTC	CASSPFGTSGRGEQYF
TRBJ2-1	NA	TRBV7-2	16	TRBD2	TGTGCCAGCAGCTTAGCCCGGGGCGGGAGGGGCAATGAGCAGTTCTTC	CASSLARGGRGNEQFF
TRBJ2-1	few	TRBV12-3/TRBV12-4	15	TRBD2	TGTGCCAGCAGTCCTACTAGCGGATCCTACAATGAGCAGTTCTTC	CASSPTSGSYNEQFF
TRBJ1-2	NA	TRBV29-1	13	NA	TGCAGCGTGGAGGCAGGTCCGGGCTATGGCTACACCTTC	CSVEAGPGYGYTF
TRBJ2-2	NA	TRBV7-2	14	TRBD1	TGTGCCAGCAGCGCAAGACAGGGCGCCGGGGAGCTGTTTTTT	CASSARQGAGELFF
TRBJ2-3	NA	TRBV29-1	14	TRBD2	TGCAGCGTTAGCCTGGGGAGCGGGGGCAATACGCAGTATTTT	CSVSLGSGGNTQYF
TRBJ2-1	NA	TRBV20-1	12	NA	TGCAGTGTCCGCGACCCCCACAATGAGCAGTTCTTC	CSVRDPHNEQFF
TRBJ1-5	NA	TRBV28	12	NA	TGTGCCAGCATCCAGGGTTCTCAGCCCCAGCATTTT	CASIQGSQPQHF
TRBJ1-1	NA	TRBV29-1	12	NA	TGCAGCGTCCGGAGGGGGGACACTGAAGCTTTCTTT	CSVRRGDTEAFF
TRBJ2-7	NA	TRBV19	13	NA	TGTGCCAGTAGCCTCCAGGGGTCCGGCGAGCAGTACTTC	CASSLQGSGEQYF
TRBJ2-5	NA	TRBV18	14	TRBD1	TGTGCCAGCTCACCACTACAGGGGGTGGAGACCCAGTACTTC	CASSPLQGVETQYF